The next 30 T cell receptor beta chains were all read from a single sample in a study of cytomegalovirus exposure and HLA in healthy donors. Use of 60 Vbeta and 13 Jbeta primers characterized the PCR. The assay was immunoSEQ multiplex PCR, and TCRdb's table has in-frame clones only and misses some. The sample has roughly 190,000 clones; 79% are singletons. The sequenced material came from PBMCs. These receptors came from a girl aged 5 to 17 in good health and CMV-seropositive.

The J gene is TRBJ2-4, the V gene TRBV30, with a possible D match to TRBD1 (6 bases). CDR1 and CDR2 (germline): GTSNPN, SVGIG (reference sequence). CDR3 length equals 14 residues. Trimming pared 4 bases from V and 3 bases from J, leaving 13 bases between. In nucleotides, the CDR3 is TGTGCCTGGAATTCAGGCAGGGGCAAAAACATTCAGTACTTC. Translation: CAWNSGRGKNIQYF. The full variable domain, its missing parts supplied by reference TRBV30 and TRBJ2-4, is SQTIHQWPATLVQPVGSPLSLECTVEGTSNPNLYWYRQAAGRGLQLLFYSVGIGQISSEVPQNLSASRPQDRQFILSSKKLLLSDSGFYLCAWNSGRGKNIQYFGAGTRLSVL.

V gene TRBV20-1 combines with J gene TRBJ1-2; D ambiguous. Germline CDR1 reads DFQATT; CDR2 reads SNEGSKA (reference sequence). Between the trimmed V and J ends, which lost 5 bases and 8 bases, there was a span of 12 bases. CDR3 length equals 11 residues. In DNA form, the CDR3 reads TGCAGTGCTCGAGGGCAGGCAGGCTACACCTTC. The encoded protein is CSARGQAGYTF.

V and J are TRBV18 and TRBJ2-5; 7 bases fit TRBD1. V was clipped by 0 bases and J by 2 bases; unmatched bases: 6. The germline gives CDR1 KGHSH, CDR2 LQKENI. This CDR3 is 16 amino acids long. CDR3 nucleotides: TGTGCCAGCTCACCACCGGTGGGGACAGCACAAGAGACCCAGTACTTC. Translating it yields CASSPPVGTAQETQYF.

The rearrangement joins TRBV4-3 to TRBJ2-3, with 9 bases fitting TRBD1. CDR3 length equals 17 residues. V was pared by 3 bases and J by 1 base, with 8 bases of the junction left unmatched. Germline CDR1 reads LGHNA; CDR2 reads YSLEER. CDR3 region: CASSQEVTGGGTDTQYF. The CDR3 region has the DNA TGCGCCAGCAGCCAGGAGGTGACAGGGGGAGGCACAGATACGCAGTATTTT.

The chain uses TRBV30 and TRBJ2-7; D remains ambiguous. The CDR3 sequence is 14 residues long. V lost 3 bases and J lost 3, with 15 bases in between. The germline CDR1 and CDR2 sequences are GTSNPN and SVGIG (reference sequence). In DNA form, the CDR3 reads TGTGCCTGGAGGGCTAGGAGTGGCCTCTACGAGCAGTACTTC. Translating it yields CAWRARSGLYEQYF.

V gene TRBV12-2 combines with J gene TRBJ1-1. TRBV12-2 is deemed a pseudogene. There are 15 residues in the CDR3. The CDR3 nucleotides read TGTGCAAGTCGCCTCGGCCTCAGGGAGGACACTGAAGCTTTCTTT. Protein product: CASRLGLREDTEAFF.

This chain uses TRBV10-1 with TRBJ2-5, with 9 positions matching TRBD2. The CDR3 covers 16 residues. V shed 6 bases and J 4 bases; nucleotides not matched to a gene: 12. Germline-derived CDR1 and CDR2 are WNHNN and SYGVQD (reference sequence). The CDR3 sequence: CASSPSGGGALETQYF. As DNA, the CDR3 is TGCGCCAGCAGCCCATCCGGCGGGGGGGCCTTAGAGACCCAGTACTTC.

The chain uses TRBV6-6 and TRBJ1-5; a possible D gene is TRBD1 (5 bases). Trimming shortened V by 7 bases and J by 6 bases, and 13 bases separated the two germline ends. Germline CDR1 is MNHNY and CDR2 is SVGAGI (reference sequence). This CDR3 is built from 13 residues. The CDR3 coding sequence is TGTGCCAGCACCCCATCCGGGGGTCAGCCCCAGCATTTT. Its protein product is CASTPSGGQPQHF.

This clone occurred a few times. V gene TRBV4-2 combines with J gene TRBJ2-5; 11 bases agree with TRBD2. The CDR3 contains 17 residues. Germline lookup yields CDR1 LGHNA and CDR2 YNFKEQ. The V and J ends lost 1 base and 4 bases, in that order; junction bases with no gene match: 8. The chain's CDR3 is CASSQVGSGGVSETQYF. DNA for the CDR3: TGTGCCAGCAGCCAAGTTGGTAGCGGGGGGGTTTCAGAGACCCAGTACTTC.

This clone was counted only a few times. CDR3 DNA sequence: TGTGCCACTCGGCGGGGGAAGCGGGATACGCAGTATTTT. It encodes CATRRGKRDTQYF. The J gene is TRBJ2-3, the V gene TRBV15, with 7 positions matching TRBD2. CDR1 is LNHNV, CDR2 YYDKDF, per germline (reference sequence). This CDR3 spans 13 amino acids. V gave up 9 bases and J gave up 6 bases; unmatched junction bases: 9.

This rearrangement joins TRBV5-6 to TRBJ1-2; D is perhaps TRBD1 (6 bases). V was clipped by 4 bases and J by 13 bases, with 14 bases between them. The CDR3 is 11 amino acids. Germline V gives CDR1 SGHDT, CDR2 YYEEEE. The CDR3: CASSIGQTVTF. The CDR3 DNA is TGTGCCAGCAGCATAGGACAGACGGTCACCTTC.

This clone was seen a single time. The chain links TRBV7-9 to TRBJ2-7; a possible D gene is TRBD2 (5 bases). This CDR3 region has 13 residues. The germline CDR1 and CDR2 sequences are SEHNR and FQNEAQ (reference sequence). V shed 3 bases and J shed 5 bases, with 11 bases lying between them. CDR3: CASSLRLADEQYF. The CDR3 coding sequence is TGTGCCAGCAGCTTGAGGCTAGCTGACGAGCAGTACTTC.

The rearrangement uses TRBV4-3 and TRBJ2-1, with 15 bases that match TRBD2. From germline, CDR1 is LGHNA and CDR2 YSLEER. The V and J ends lost 0 bases and 9 bases, in that order; junction bases with no gene match: 6. The CDR3 has 17 amino acids. CDR3 sequence: CASSQDRGLAGGGEQFF. The CDR3 DNA reads as TGCGCCAGCAGCCAAGATAGAGGACTAGCGGGGGGGGGTGAGCAGTTCTTC.

The chain couples TRBV7-8 to TRBJ2-3, with 15 bases matching TRBD2. Germline V CDR1 and CDR2: SGHVS, FQNEAQ. The V and J ends lost 5 bases and 4 bases, in that order; junction bases with no gene match: 10. This CDR3 is built from 18 residues. CDR3 bases: TGTGCCAGCAGCCCTCGCTGGACTAGCGGGGGGGCCTCAGATACGCAGTATTTT. The encoded protein is CASSPRWTSGGASDTQYF. The full variable domain, its missing parts supplied by reference TRBV7-8 and TRBJ2-3, is GAGVSQSPRYKVAKRGQDVALRCDPISGHVSLFWYQQALGQGPEFLTYFQNEAQLDKSGLPSDRFFAERPEGSVSTLKIQRTQQEDSAVYLCASSPRWTSGGASDTQYFGPGTRLTVL.

The gene calls are TRBV25-1 and TRBJ2-3; 9 bases align to TRBD2. CDR1 is MGHDK, CDR2 SYGVNS, per germline. The CDR3 is 14 residues long. The V and J ends lost 7 bases and 9 bases, in that order; junction bases with no gene match: 11. CDR3 loop: CASKGLAGGPTQYF. The CDR3 nucleotides are TGTGCCAGCAAAGGTCTCGCGGGGGGGCCCACGCAGTATTTT.

The chain is built from TRBV25-1 and TRBJ1-5; 7 nucleotides agree with TRBD1. Unmatched junction bases numbered 13, after V lost 8 bases and J lost 9 bases. Germline lookup yields CDR1 MGHDK and CDR2 SYGVNS. This CDR3 has 14 residues. CDR3 coding DNA: TGTGCCAGCCCAAGGGGCAGGGGGTCGGGGCCCCAGCATTTT. It encodes CASPRGRGSGPQHF.

The V gene is TRBV6-5, the J gene TRBJ1-2; D remains ambiguous. This CDR3 comprises 11 residues. Germline CDR1 and CDR2: MNHEY and SVGAGI. V was shortened by 10 bases and J by 0 bases, with 6 bases between the two germline ends. The CDR3 sequence: CATVSNYGYTF. In DNA form, the CDR3 reads TGTGCCACCGTATCTAACTATGGCTACACCTTC.

The chain employs TRBV15 and TRBJ2-5; D is uncertain. The CDR3 extends over 11 amino acids. The ends were cut back, 8 bases at V and 5 bases at J, with 9 bases in the middle. Germline lookup yields CDR1 LNHNV and CDR2 YYDKDF (reference sequence). CDR3 sequence: CATGSLETQYF. The CDR3 bases are TGTGCCACCGGCTCTTTGGAGACCCAGTACTTC.

This sequence joins TRBV5-1 and TRBJ2-1; TRBD1 agrees at 9 bases. This CDR3 is 14 amino acids long. Germline V lookup: CDR1 SGHRS, CDR2 YFSETQ. V trimming: 3 bases; J trimming: 6 bases; junction bases outside the gene matches: 4. DNA of the CDR3: TGCGCCAGCAGCTGGGACAGGGTAGGCAATGAGCAGTTCTTC. This gives the protein CASSWDRVGNEQFF.

The V call is TRBV5-6, the J call TRBJ2-5; no clear D gene. With 4 bases removed from V and 5 bases from J, the gap between germline ends came to 9 bases. CDR1 and CDR2 from the germline V gene are SGHDT and YYEEEE. The CDR3 totals 12 residues. The CDR3 loop reads CASSPERETQYF. CDR3 nucleotide sequence: TGTGCCAGCAGCCCCGAGCGTGAGACCCAGTACTTC. The complete variable domain, with remaining parts taken from reference TRBV5-6 and TRBJ2-5, reads DAGVTQSPTHLIKTRGQQVTLRCSPKSGHDTVSWYQQALGQGPQFIFQYYEEEERQRGNFPDRFSGHQFPNYSSELNVNALLLGDSALYLCASSPERETQYFGPGTRLLVL.

The V and J genes are TRBV15 and TRBJ2-6; tentative D call: TRBD1 (6 bases). V lost 3 bases and J lost 1, with 16 bases in between. Germline V gene lookup returns CDR1 LNHNV and CDR2 YYDKDF (reference sequence). The CDR3 has 18 residues. The CDR3 DNA reads TGTGCCACCAGCAGTGGGGGCGGCCCCTGGTCTGGGGCCAACGTCCTGACTTTC. Translating it yields CATSSGGGPWSGANVLTF.

The rearrangement joins TRBV6-1 to TRBJ1-2; tentative D call: TRBD1 (5 bases). In germline, CDR1 is MNHNS, CDR2 SASEGT. The CDR3 spans 12 residues. The V end lost 8 bases, the J end lost 2 bases, and 9 bases lay between the germline ends. In nucleotides, the CDR3 is TGTGCCAGCGGGGGAGGGAACTATGGCTACACCTTC. As protein: CASGGGNYGYTF.

This clone was counted only a few times. The chain has TRBV7-8 and TRBJ1-6, with no clear D. From germline, CDR1 is SGHVS and CDR2 FQNEAQ. The CDR3 totals 15 residues. Trimming pared 2 bases from V and 0 bases from J, leaving 5 bases between. The CDR3, as DNA: TGTGCCAGCAGCTTACGGAGCTCCTATAATTCACCCCTCCACTTT. It is translated as CASSLRSSYNSPLHF.

The table lists this clone with a count of one. The gene calls are TRBV7-7 and TRBJ2-7; a weak D match, TRBD1 (6 bases). Trimming cost V 4 bases and J 3 bases, with 10 bases left between them. The CDR3 runs 13 residues. Germline V gene sequence: CDR1 SSHAT, CDR2 FNYEAQ (reference sequence). Written as DNA, the CDR3 is TGTGCCAGCAGCTCCCAACAGGGCTACGAGCAGTACTTC. This sequence encodes CASSSQQGYEQYF.

This clone has only one observation. This chain connects TRBV6-5 to TRBJ1-6; 9 bases fit TRBD1. This CDR3 is 15 amino acids long. Looked up from germline, CDR1 is MNHEY and CDR2 is SVGAGI. Trimming at V came to 4 bases and at J to 9 bases, leaving 7 bases not matched to a gene. The CDR3: CASSSPGQGGSPLHF. CDR3 bases: TGTGCCAGCAGTTCACCGGGACAGGGTGGTTCACCCCTCCACTTT.

This sequence joins TRBV6-1 and TRBJ1-3; 8 nucleotides match TRBD1. The CDR3 is made up of 14 amino acids. Germline V lookup: CDR1 MNHNS, CDR2 SASEGT. The trim removed 6 bases at V and 2 bases at J, leaving 3 bases unmatched. CDR3: CASRKQGAGNTIYF. In DNA, the CDR3 is TGTGCCAGCAGGAAACAGGGGGCTGGAAACACCATATATTTT.

V is TRBV11-2 and J is TRBJ2-5; weak D call: TRBD2 (5 bases). The CDR3 consists of 13 residues. Between the trimmed V and J ends, which lost 5 bases and 5 bases, there was a span of 12 bases. Germline CDR1 reads SGHAT; CDR2 reads FQNNGV. CDR3 DNA sequence: TGTGCCAGCAGCACCCTCACGGGGGAGACCCAGTACTTC. Its protein product is CASSTLTGETQYF.

This clone was picked up one time. The J gene is TRBJ2-5, the V gene TRBV2, with a tentative D call TRBD1 (5 bases). CDR3 length: 15 residues. V lost 3 bases, J lost 7 bases, and 18 bases lay in between. Germline V gene sequence: CDR1 SNHLY, CDR2 FYNNEI. The CDR3 DNA follows: TGTGCCAGCAGTGATCCCGGGTTAGACAGTGGGACCCAGTACTTC. Translation gives CASSDPGLDSGTQYF.

The V call is TRBV27, the J call TRBJ2-2; TRBD2 aligns across 14 bases. Trimming at V came to 6 bases and at J to 6 bases, leaving 3 bases not matched to a gene. Germline assignment: CDR1 MNHEY and CDR2 SMNVEV (reference sequence). The CDR3 runs to 15 residues. The CDR3 DNA follows: TGTGCCAGCAGGGGGACTAGCGGGGGATCCGGGGAGCTGTTTTTT. This codes for CASRGTSGGSGELFF.

In its sample, this clone was seen once. V usage is TRBV30 and J usage is TRBJ2-7, with D perhaps TRBD1 (7 bases). The CDR3 has 16 residues. Per germline, CDR1 GTSNPN and CDR2 SVGIG (reference sequence). Trimming removed 4 bases at V and 5 bases at J, with 24 bases between. The CDR3 DNA reads TGTGCCTGGACAGGGGGGTCAGTTGGACGGTTGAACGAGCAGTACTTC. It specifies CAWTGGSVGRLNEQYF.